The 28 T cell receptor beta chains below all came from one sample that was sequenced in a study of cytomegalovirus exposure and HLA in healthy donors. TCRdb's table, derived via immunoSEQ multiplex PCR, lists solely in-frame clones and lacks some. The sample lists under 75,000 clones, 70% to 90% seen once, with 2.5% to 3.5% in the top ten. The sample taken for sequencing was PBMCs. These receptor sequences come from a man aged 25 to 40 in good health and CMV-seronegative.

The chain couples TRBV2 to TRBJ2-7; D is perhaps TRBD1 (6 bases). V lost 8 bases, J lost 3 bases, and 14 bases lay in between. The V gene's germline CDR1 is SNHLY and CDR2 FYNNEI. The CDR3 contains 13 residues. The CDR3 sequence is CASGIRGHYEQYV. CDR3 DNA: TGTGCCAGCGGGATCAGGGGTCACTACGAGCAGTACGTC.

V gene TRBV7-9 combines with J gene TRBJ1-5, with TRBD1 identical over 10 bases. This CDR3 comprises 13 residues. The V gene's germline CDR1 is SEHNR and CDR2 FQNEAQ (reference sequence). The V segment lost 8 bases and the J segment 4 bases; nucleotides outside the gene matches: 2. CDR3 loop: CASGTGANQPQHF. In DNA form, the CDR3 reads TGTGCCAGCGGGACAGGGGCGAATCAGCCCCAGCATTTT. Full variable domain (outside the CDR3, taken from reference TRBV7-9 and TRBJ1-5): DTGVSQNPRHKITKRGQNVTFRCDPISEHNRLYWYRQTLGQGPEFLTYFQNEAQLEKSRLLSDRFSAERPKGSFSTLEIQRTEQGDSAMYLCASGTGANQPQHFGDGTRLSIL.

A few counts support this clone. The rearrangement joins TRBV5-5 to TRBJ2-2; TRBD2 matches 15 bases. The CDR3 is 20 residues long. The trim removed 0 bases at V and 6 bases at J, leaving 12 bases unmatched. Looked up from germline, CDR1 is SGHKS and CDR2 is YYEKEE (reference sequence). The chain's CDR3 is CASSLVFGLAGGQASGELFF. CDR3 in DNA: TGTGCCAGCAGCTTGGTCTTTGGACTAGCGGGGGGGCAGGCCTCCGGGGAGCTGTTTTTT.

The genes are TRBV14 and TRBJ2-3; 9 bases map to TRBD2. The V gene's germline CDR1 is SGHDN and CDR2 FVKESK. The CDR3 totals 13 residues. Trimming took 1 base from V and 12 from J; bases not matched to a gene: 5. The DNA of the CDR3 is TGTGCCAGCAGCCAAGGTCAGGGACTAGCCCAGTATTTT. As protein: CASSQGQGLAQYF. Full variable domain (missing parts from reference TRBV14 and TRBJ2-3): EAGVTQFPSHSVIEKGQTVTLRCDPISGHDNLYWYRRVMGKEIKFLLHFVKESKQDESGMPNNRFLAERTGGTYSTLKVQPAELEDSGVYFCASSQGQGLAQYFGPGTRLTVL.

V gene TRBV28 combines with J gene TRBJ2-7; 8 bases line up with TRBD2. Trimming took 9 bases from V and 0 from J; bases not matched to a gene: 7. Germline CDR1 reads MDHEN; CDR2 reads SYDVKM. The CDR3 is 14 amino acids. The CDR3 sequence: CASLQRGHSYEQYF. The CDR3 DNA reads TGTGCCAGTTTGCAGCGGGGGCACTCCTACGAGCAGTACTTC. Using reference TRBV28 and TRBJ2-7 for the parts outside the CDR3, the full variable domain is DVKVTQSSRYLVKRTGEKVFLECVQDMDHENMFWYRQDPGLGLRLIYFSYDVKMKEKGDIPEGYSVSREKKERFSLILESASTNQTSMYLCASLQRGHSYEQYFGPGTRLTVT.

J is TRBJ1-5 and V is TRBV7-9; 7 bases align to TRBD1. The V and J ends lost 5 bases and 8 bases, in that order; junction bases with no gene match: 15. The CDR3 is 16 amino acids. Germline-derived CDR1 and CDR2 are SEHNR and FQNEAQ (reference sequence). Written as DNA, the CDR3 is TGTGCCAGCAGCAGTAGCGGTTACAGGGGCAAGGAGCCCCAGCATTTT. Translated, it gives CASSSSGYRGKEPQHF. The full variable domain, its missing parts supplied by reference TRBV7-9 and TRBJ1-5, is DTGVSQNPRHKITKRGQNVTFRCDPISEHNRLYWYRQTLGQGPEFLTYFQNEAQLEKSRLLSDRFSAERPKGSFSTLEIQRTEQGDSAMYLCASSSSGYRGKEPQHFGDGTRLSIL.

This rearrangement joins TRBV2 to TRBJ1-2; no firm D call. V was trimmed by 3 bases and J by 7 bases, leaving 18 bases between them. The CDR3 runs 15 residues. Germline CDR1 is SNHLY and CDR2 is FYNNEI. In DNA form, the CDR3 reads TGTGCCAGCAGTGAGAGGAGGATGGGTTATAGTGGCTACACCTTC. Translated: CASSERRMGYSGYTF.

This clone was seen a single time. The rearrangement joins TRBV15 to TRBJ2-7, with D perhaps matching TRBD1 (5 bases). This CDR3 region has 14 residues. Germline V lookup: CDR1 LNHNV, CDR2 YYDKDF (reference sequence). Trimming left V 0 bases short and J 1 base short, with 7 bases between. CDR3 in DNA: TGTGCCACCAGCAGAGACCCAGGGTCCTACGAGCAGTACTTC. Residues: CATSRDPGSYEQYF.

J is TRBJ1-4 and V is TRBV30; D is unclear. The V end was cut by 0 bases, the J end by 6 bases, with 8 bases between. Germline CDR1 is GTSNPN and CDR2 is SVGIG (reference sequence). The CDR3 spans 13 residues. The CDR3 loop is CAWSVEIHEKLFF. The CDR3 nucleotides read TGTGCCTGGAGTGTAGAGATCCATGAAAAACTGTTTTTT.

CDR3 sequence reads: CASSPALAGTYTDTQYF. The CDR3 DNA reads TGTGCCAGCAGCCCTGCGTTAGCGGGGACCTACACAGATACGCAGTATTTT. J is TRBJ2-3 and V is TRBV9; 8 bases align to TRBD2. Per the germline V gene, CDR1 is SGDLS and CDR2 is YYNGEE. V lost 4 bases and J lost 2; bases outside the gene matches: 12. The CDR3 is made up of 17 amino acids.

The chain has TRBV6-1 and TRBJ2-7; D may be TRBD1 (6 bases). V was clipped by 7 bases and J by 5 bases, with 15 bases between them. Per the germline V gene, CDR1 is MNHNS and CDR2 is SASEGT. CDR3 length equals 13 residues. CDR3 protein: CASITGPPDEQYV. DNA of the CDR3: TGTGCCAGCATAACAGGGCCCCCCGACGAGCAGTACGTC.

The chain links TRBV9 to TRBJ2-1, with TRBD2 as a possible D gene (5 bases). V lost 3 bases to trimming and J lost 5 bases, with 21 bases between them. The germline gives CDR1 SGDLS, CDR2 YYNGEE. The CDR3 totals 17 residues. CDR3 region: CASSGAGLGIRDNEQFF. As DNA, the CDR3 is TGTGCCAGCAGCGGCGCGGGTTTAGGGATTCGAGACAATGAGCAGTTCTTC.

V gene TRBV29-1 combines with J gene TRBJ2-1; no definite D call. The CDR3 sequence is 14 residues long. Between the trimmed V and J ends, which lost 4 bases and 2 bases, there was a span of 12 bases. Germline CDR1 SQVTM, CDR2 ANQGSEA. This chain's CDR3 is CSVVVLAAYNEQFF. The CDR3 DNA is TGCAGCGTTGTCGTCCTGGCGGCCTACAATGAGCAGTTCTTC.

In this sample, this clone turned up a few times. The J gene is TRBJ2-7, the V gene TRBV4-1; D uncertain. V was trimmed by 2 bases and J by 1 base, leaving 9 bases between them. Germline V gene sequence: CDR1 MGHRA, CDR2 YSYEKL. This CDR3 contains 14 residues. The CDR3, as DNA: TGCGCCAGCAGCCAAACTCTGATTTCCTACGAGCAGTACTTC. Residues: CASSQTLISYEQYF.

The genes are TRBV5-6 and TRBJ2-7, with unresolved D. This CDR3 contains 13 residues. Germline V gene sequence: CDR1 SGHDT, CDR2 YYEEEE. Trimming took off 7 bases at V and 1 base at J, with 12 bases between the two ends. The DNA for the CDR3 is TGTGCCAGCTCCGACTCGCAGTCCTACGAGCAGTACGTC. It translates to CASSDSQSYEQYV.

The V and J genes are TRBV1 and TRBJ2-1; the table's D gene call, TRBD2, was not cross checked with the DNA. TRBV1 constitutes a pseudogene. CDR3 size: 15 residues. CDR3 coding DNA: TGCACCAGCGGTGGCGGGACTAGCTCCTACAATGAGCAGTTCTTC. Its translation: CTSGGGTSSYNEQFF.

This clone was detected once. CDR3 nucleotides: TGTGCCAGCAGCTTAGAGGGCAGAGACCGACATAAAGGCGGCTACACCTTC. Amino acids: CASSLEGRDRHKGGYTF. This chain connects TRBV11-3 to TRBJ1-2; D ambiguous. Germline V gene sequence: CDR1 SGHNT, CDR2 YENEEA. The CDR3 runs 17 residues. Trimming shortened V by 0 bases and J by 8 bases, and 22 bases separated the two germline ends.

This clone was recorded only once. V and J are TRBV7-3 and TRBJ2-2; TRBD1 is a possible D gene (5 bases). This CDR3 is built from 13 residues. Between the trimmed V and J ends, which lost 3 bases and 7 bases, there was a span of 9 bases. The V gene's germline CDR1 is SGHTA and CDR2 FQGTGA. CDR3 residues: CASSFDTGGELFF. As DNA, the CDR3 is TGTGCCAGCAGCTTTGACACAGGCGGGGAGCTGTTTTTT.

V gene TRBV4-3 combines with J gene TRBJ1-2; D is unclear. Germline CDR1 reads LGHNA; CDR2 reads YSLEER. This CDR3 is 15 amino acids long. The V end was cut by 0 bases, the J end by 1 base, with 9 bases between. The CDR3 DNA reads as TGCGCCAGCAGCCAAGACATGGCGGATAACTATGGCTACACCTTC. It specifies CASSQDMADNYGYTF.

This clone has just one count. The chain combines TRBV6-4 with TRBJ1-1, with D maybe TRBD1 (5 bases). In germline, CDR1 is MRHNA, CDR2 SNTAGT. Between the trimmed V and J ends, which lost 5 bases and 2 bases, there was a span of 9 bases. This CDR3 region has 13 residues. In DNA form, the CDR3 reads TGTGCCAGCAGTATGACAGTTAACACTGAAGCTTTCTTT. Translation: CASSMTVNTEAFF.

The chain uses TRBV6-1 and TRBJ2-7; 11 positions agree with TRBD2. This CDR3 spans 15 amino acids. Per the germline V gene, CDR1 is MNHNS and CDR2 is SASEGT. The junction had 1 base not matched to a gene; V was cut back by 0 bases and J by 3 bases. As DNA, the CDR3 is TGTGCCAGCAGTGAAGCAGGGACTAGCGGCTACGAGCAGTACGTC. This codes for CASSEAGTSGYEQYV.

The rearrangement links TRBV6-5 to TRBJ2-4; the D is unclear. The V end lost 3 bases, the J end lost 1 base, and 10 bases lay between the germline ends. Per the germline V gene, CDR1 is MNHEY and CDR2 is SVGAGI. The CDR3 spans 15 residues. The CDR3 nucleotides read TGTGCCAGCAGTTATCATCCCGCGGCCAAAAACATTCAGTACTTC. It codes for CASSYHPAAKNIQYF.

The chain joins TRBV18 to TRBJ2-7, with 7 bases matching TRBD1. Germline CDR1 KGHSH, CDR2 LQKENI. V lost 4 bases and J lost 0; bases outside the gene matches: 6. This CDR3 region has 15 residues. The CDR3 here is CASSRDSTTSYEQYF. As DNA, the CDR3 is TGTGCCAGCTCACGGGACAGTACAACCTCCTACGAGCAGTACTTC.

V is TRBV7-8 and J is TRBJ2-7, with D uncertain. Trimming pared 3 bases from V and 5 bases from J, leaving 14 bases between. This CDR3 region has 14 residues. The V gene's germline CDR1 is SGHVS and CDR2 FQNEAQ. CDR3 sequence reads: CASSFGTTRDEQYF. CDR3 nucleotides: TGTGCCAGCAGCTTCGGAACTACCCGGGACGAGCAGTACTTC.

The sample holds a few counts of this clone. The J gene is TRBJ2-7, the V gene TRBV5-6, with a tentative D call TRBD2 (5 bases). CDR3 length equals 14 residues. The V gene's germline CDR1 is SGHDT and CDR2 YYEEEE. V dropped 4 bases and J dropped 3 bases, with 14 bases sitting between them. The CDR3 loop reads CASSPRAFIYEQYV. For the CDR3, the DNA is TGTGCCAGCAGCCCGCGGGCTTTTATCTACGAGCAGTACGTC.

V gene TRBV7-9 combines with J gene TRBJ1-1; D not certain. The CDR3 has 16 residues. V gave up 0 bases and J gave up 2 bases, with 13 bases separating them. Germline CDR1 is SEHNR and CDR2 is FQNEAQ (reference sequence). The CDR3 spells CASSLALSGTNTEAFF. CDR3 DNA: TGTGCCAGCAGCTTAGCGCTATCAGGTACAAACACTGAAGCTTTCTTT.

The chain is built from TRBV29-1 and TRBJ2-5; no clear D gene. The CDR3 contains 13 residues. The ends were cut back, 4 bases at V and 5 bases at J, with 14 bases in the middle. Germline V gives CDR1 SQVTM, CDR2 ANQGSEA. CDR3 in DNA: TGCAGCGTTGTATTGATTAACTTCGAGACCCAGTACTTC. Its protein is CSVVLINFETQYF.

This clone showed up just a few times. The CDR3 protein is CASSLVGLDWGLTDTQYF. The CDR3 DNA is TGTGCCAGCAGCTTGGTTGGACTAGATTGGGGCCTTACAGATACGCAGTATTTT. This sequence joins TRBV5-6 and TRBJ2-3, with 7 bases lining up with TRBD2. This CDR3 contains 18 residues. Germline V gives CDR1 SGHDT, CDR2 YYEEEE. With V trimmed by 0 bases and J by 3 bases, 13 bases remained unmatched.